This record concerns one TCR beta chain sequence. Its specificity is not known. This entry comes from a study of beta chain features in type 1 diabetes. V lost 0 bases, J lost 1 base, and 16 bases lay in between. The CDR3 contains 18 residues. Germline CDR1 is GTSNPN and CDR2 is SVGIG (reference sequence). The study reverse transcribed the entire isolated RNA, so it sequenced expressed TCRB transcripts. Assay used: immunoSEQ multiplex PCR; TCRdb lists only in-frame clones, some missing. The profile covers nearly 700,000 clones, with around 15% appearing a single time and approximately 0.022% taken by the ten largest. Study outcomes and limitations: The study found moderately but significantly shorter TCRB CDR3s in all four CD4+ subsets of Type 1 diabetes patients. Sampled from patients, naive, central memory and Treg TCRB repertoires appeared more similar than those sampled from healthy donors. It was possible that PCR favored shorter templates, equally so in patients and controls.

The authors obtained over 98% purity in all sorted populations. Sequencing input: naive CD4+ T cells from blood. This clonotype was sampled from a man aged 18 to 29 with type 1 diabetes. The chain employs TRBV30 and TRBJ1-6; D possibly corresponds to TRBD1 (5 bases). The CDR3 DNA reads as TGTGCCTGGAGTGTAAGGCAGGGTAGTGGGTCCTATAATTCACCCCTCCACTTT. It yields the protein CAWSVRQGSGSYNSPLHF. Variable domain in full (rest from reference TRBV30 and TRBJ1-6): SQTIHQWPATLVQPVGSPLSLECTVEGTSNPNLYWYRQAAGRGLQLLFYSVGIGQISSEVPQNLSASRPQDRQFILSSKKLLLSDSGFYLCAWSVRQGSGSYNSPLHFGNGTRLTVT.